This T cell receptor beta chain was profiled in a study of control samples from healthy donors and cancer patients. Sequenced by immunoSEQ multiplex PCR; TCRdb stores in-frame clones only, minus some. The sample lists under 200,000 clones, nearly 96% occurring once. V was trimmed by 3 bases and J by 0 bases, leaving 15 bases between them. CDR3 length: 17 residues. Germline lookup yields CDR1 WNHNN and CDR2 SYGVQD (reference sequence). The V and J genes are TRBV10-1 and TRBJ2-1, with D possibly TRBD2 on 7 matching bases. Sequences were obtained from blood. This sequence was found in a woman between 25 and 40 years old in good health. The CDR3 DNA reads TGCGCCAGCAGTGAAAGGGGGGGGGCCCGCTCCTACAATGAGCAGTTCTTC. Translation: CASSERGGARSYNEQFF.